This T cell receptor (beta chain) was captured by sequencing in a study of T cells after yellow fever vaccination. Study-level findings and limits: Subsequent booster samples again held most clones from primary vaccination (less than 98% CD4, roughly 91% CD8). High-abundance clonotypes from the bulk population could contaminate FACS-sorted repertoires.

This CDR3 contains 14 residues. Trimming left V 4 bases short and J 3 bases short, with 13 bases between. The germline V gene encodes CDR1 LGHNA and CDR2 YNFKEQ. Using its own MiXCR run on the 5' RACE reads, TCRdb lists one record per CDR3 protein. The profile shows roughly 50,000 distinct CDR3 sequences, 7% to 8.5% of them singletons. Regarding this clonotype: The antigen is unknown.

The chain recombines TRBV4-2 with TRBJ2-7; D unclear. The source material was CD8+ T cells sorted from PBMCs, sampled roughly 14 days after the first yellow fever vaccination. This sequence originates from a young man who received the YFV17D yellow fever vaccine. The CDR3 coding sequence is TGTGCCAGCAGCCCCGGGCCAGGCGGCTACGAGCAGTACTTC. Residues: CASSPGPGGYEQYF.